A single sample gave rise to the 18 T cell receptor beta chains below, sequenced in a study of beta chain features in type 1 diabetes. Investigators reverse transcribed all isolated RNA, so they sequenced expressed TCRB transcripts. Clones were sequenced by immunoSEQ multiplex PCR, and TCRdb holds only the in-frame ones, with some missing. The sample lists 600,000 to 650,000 clones; about 16% were seen once. The specimen sequenced was naive CD4+ T cells from blood. These TCRs come from a man between 18 and 29 years old in good health.

This clone was seen a few times. The gene calls are TRBV7-2 and TRBJ1-1, with 9 bases fitting TRBD1. The V gene end was trimmed by 6 bases and the J gene end by 3 bases; junction bases not matched to a gene: 5. The CDR3 totals 14 residues. Germline CDR1 is SGHTA and CDR2 is FQGNSA. DNA of the CDR3: TGTGCCAGCAGACCGACAGGGGGGTACACTGAAGCTTTCTTT. It encodes CASRPTGGYTEAFF. The variable domain in full, completed from reference TRBV7-2 and TRBJ1-1, reads GAGVSQSPSNKVTEKGKDVELRCDPISGHTALYWYRQSLGQGLEFLIYFQGNSAPDKSGLPSDRFSAERTGGSVSTLTIQRTQQEDSAVYLCASRPTGGYTEAFFGQGTRLTVV.

This clone was found a few times. The gene calls are TRBV10-3 and TRBJ2-2, with D possibly TRBD1 on 5 matching bases. The CDR3 runs 11 residues. Germline V gene sequence: CDR1 ENHRY, CDR2 SYGVKD. Trimming removed 11 bases at V and 3 bases at J, with 7 bases between. For the CDR3, the DNA is TGTGCCGGCAGGGACACCGGGGAGCTGTTTTTT. This codes for CAGRDTGELFF.

This clone was detected only a few times. The rearrangement links TRBV27 to TRBJ1-5, with 7 positions matching TRBD1. V dropped 4 bases and J dropped 3; count of bases not matched to a gene: 6. The CDR3 extends over 15 amino acids. Germline V gene data show CDR1 as MNHEY and CDR2 as SMNVEV (reference sequence). For the CDR3, the DNA is TGTGCCAGCAGTTCCGGACAGGCGTACAATCAGCCCCAGCATTTT. Translation: CASSSGQAYNQPQHF.

Only a few counts were recorded for this clone. The chain combines TRBV7-2 with TRBJ2-3; possibly TRBD1 or TRBD2 for D (6 bases each). V lost 1 base and J lost 4, with 9 bases in between. CDR1 and CDR2 (germline): SGHTA, FQGNSA. CDR3 size: 14 residues. CDR3 DNA: TGTGCCAGCAGCTTAGGGGGGGCCGCAGATACGCAGTATTTT. Translating gives CASSLGGAADTQYF. Based on the CDR3 plus reference TRBV7-2 and TRBJ2-3, the full variable domain is GAGVSQSPSNKVTEKGKDVELRCDPISGHTALYWYRQSLGQGLEFLIYFQGNSAPDKSGLPSDRFSAERTGGSVSTLTIQRTQQEDSAVYLCASSLGGAADTQYFGPGTRLTVL.

The sample holds a few counts of this clone. CDR3 nucleotides: TGTGCCAACTTTTCCCGGGACAGCAACACCGGGGAGCTGTTTTTT. Its protein product is CANFSRDSNTGELFF. The chain recombines TRBV28 with TRBJ2-2; 7 nucleotides match TRBD1. This CDR3 has 15 residues. CDR1 is MDHEN, CDR2 SYDVKM, per germline. Germline trimming cut 10 bases from V and 2 bases from J; bases unmatched to any gene: 10.

The chain links TRBV25-1 to TRBJ2-7; D tentatively fits TRBD1 or TRBD2 (5 bases each). Germline-derived CDR1 and CDR2 are MGHDK and SYGVNS. The CDR3 extends over 14 amino acids. Trimming cost V 3 bases and J 0 bases, with 9 bases left between them. The CDR3 DNA sequence: TGTGCCAGCAGTGATGGGGGTGGCTCCTACGAGCAGTACTTC. This translates into CASSDGGGSYEQYF.

This clone has just a few counts. J is TRBJ1-2 and V is TRBV28; TRBD1 matches at 10 bases. The CDR3 sequence is 15 residues long. Trimming cost V 6 bases and J 3 bases; bases outside gene matches: 7. CDR1 and CDR2 from the germline V gene are MDHEN and SYDVKM. This CDR3 is CASRSGQGSDYGYTF. The DNA for the CDR3 is TGTGCCAGCAGATCGGGACAGGGGTCAGACTATGGCTACACCTTC.

The genes are TRBV7-2 and TRBJ1-1; D gene unclear. The ends were cut back, 1 base at V and 1 base at J, with 7 bases in the middle. Germline V gives CDR1 SGHTA, CDR2 FQGNSA. This CDR3 is 14 amino acids long. The CDR3: CASSLGNKNTEAFF. In DNA form, the CDR3 reads TGTGCCAGCAGCTTAGGGAACAAGAACACTGAAGCTTTCTTT. Complete variable domain (other parts from reference TRBV7-2 and TRBJ1-1): GAGVSQSPSNKVTEKGKDVELRCDPISGHTALYWYRQSLGQGLEFLIYFQGNSAPDKSGLPSDRFSAERTGGSVSTLTIQRTQQEDSAVYLCASSLGNKNTEAFFGQGTRLTVV.

The gene calls are TRBV5-1 and TRBJ2-5, with TRBD2 identical over 7 bases. The germline V gene encodes CDR1 SGHRS and CDR2 YFSETQ. This CDR3 contains 17 residues. After removal of 0 bases from V and 2 bases from J, the junction contained 10 bases not matched to a gene. The CDR3 here is CASSLDRGLAAQETQYF. CDR3 bases: TGCGCCAGCAGCTTGGATCGTGGGCTAGCGGCACAAGAGACCCAGTACTTC.

This clone was recorded many times. The chain combines TRBV7-2 with TRBJ2-7; D gene unclear. The V gene lost 3 bases and the J gene lost 7 bases, with 13 bases spanning the gap. The CDR3 is 13 amino acids. Germline V CDR1 and CDR2: SGHTA, FQGNSA. This CDR3 is CASSLDGPGEQYF. The CDR3 DNA sequence: TGTGCCAGCAGCTTGGACGGGCCCGGAGAGCAGTACTTC.

This clone was seen a few times. The chain has TRBV2 and TRBJ2-7; 13 bases line up with TRBD2. The CDR3 has 17 residues. CDR1 is SNHLY and CDR2 is FYNNEI in the germline V gene. Trimming took 0 bases from V and 0 from J; bases not matched to a gene: 2. CDR3 amino acids: CASSEAWTSGSSYEQYF. The DNA for the CDR3 is TGTGCCAGCAGTGAAGCTTGGACTAGCGGGAGCTCCTACGAGCAGTACTTC.

This sequence joins TRBV4-1 and TRBJ1-2; maybe TRBD1 (5 bases). CDR1 is MGHRA, CDR2 YSYEKL, per germline. CDR3 length: 14 amino acids. The V gene lost 1 base and the J gene lost 2 bases, with 8 bases spanning the gap. The CDR3 DNA sequence: TGCGCCAGCAGCCAAGGAACAGGAAACTATGGCTACACCTTC. It is translated as CASSQGTGNYGYTF.

For this clone: Because the CDR3's place on the DNA is in doubt, the DNA is left out and the CDR3 is given as listed by TCRdb. The chain recombines TRBV6-5 with TRBJ1-2. The germline gives CDR1 MNHEY, CDR2 SVGAGI. The CDR3 contains 15 residues when both ends are counted. Here the CDR3 reads CASRPFGEGSYGYTF.

Details on this clone: In the same sample, other DNA sequences code for this CDR3. The chain uses TRBV19 and TRBJ1-5; D might be TRBD1 (6 bases). Trimming removed 1 base at V and 4 bases at J, with 11 bases between. This CDR3 region has 15 residues. Germline V CDR1 and CDR2: LNHDA, SQIVND (reference sequence). The CDR3 coding sequence is TGTGCCAGTAGTATAGGCCGACAGGCAAATCAGCCCCAGCATTTT. It is translated as CASSIGRQANQPQHF.

This clone has just a few counts. The chain combines TRBV7-2 with TRBJ2-7; 7 nucleotides line up with TRBD2. V gave up 4 bases and J gave up 0 bases; unmatched junction bases: 12. This CDR3 comprises 17 residues. Germline V gives CDR1 SGHTA, CDR2 FQGNSA. The CDR3: CASSSPGLADSSYEQYF. The CDR3 DNA reads as TGTGCCAGCAGCTCCCCCGGCCTAGCGGATAGCTCCTACGAGCAGTACTTC.

V and J are TRBV7-9 and TRBJ1-1; the D gene is possibly TRBD1 (5 bases). This CDR3 is 15 amino acids long. The germline gives CDR1 SEHNR, CDR2 FQNEAQ (reference sequence). V was pared by 6 bases and J by 6 bases, with 20 bases between. CDR3 in amino acids: CASSLPSNRSPEAFF. CDR3 coding DNA: TGTGCCAGCAGTTTACCCTCTAACAGGTCCCCTGAAGCTTTCTTT.

The chain joins TRBV14 to TRBJ2-7, with unresolved D. Trimming removed 4 bases from V and 5 bases from J, with 21 bases in between. The length of the CDR3 is 16 residues. Germline V lookup: CDR1 SGHDN, CDR2 FVKESK. The CDR3 DNA is TGTGCCAGCAGCCCGTACCCACGCGGTCCCTTCCACGAGCAGTACTTC. It codes for CASSPYPRGPFHEQYF. Supplemented by reference TRBV14 and TRBJ2-7, the full variable domain reads EAGVTQFPSHSVIEKGQTVTLRCDPISGHDNLYWYRRVMGKEIKFLLHFVKESKQDESGMPNNRFLAERTGGTYSTLKVQPAELEDSGVYFCASSPYPRGPFHEQYFGPGTRLTVT.

V gene TRBV9 combines with J gene TRBJ2-5, with TRBD2 matching 9 bases. The last part of the DNA fits TRBJ2-7 better; the J call may be wrong. Germline V CDR1 and CDR2: SGDLS, YYNGEE. CDR3 length equals 15 residues. CDR3 region: CASSAASGIKYEQYF. The CDR3 nucleotides read TGTGCCAGCAGCGCGGCTAGCGGGATAAAGTACGAGCAGTACTTC.